This passage covers 21 T cell receptor beta chains from one sample sequenced in a study of cytomegalovirus exposure and HLA in healthy donors. The PCR made use of 60 Vbeta and 13 Jbeta primers. The protocol was immunoSEQ multiplex PCR, while the TCRdb copy is restricted to in-frame clones and leaves out a portion. The sample holds about 130,000 clones; 76% are singletons and the top ten take about 1.8%. The sample comprised PBMCs. The receptors originated from a man over 45 in good health and CMV-seronegative.

V gene TRBV5-1 combines with J gene TRBJ1-1, with a weak D call TRBD1 (6 bases). Germline CDR1 is SGHRS and CDR2 is YFSETQ. The CDR3 is made up of 14 amino acids. Trimming removed 2 bases at V and 2 bases at J, with 10 bases between. The CDR3 loop is CASSLQGGNTEAFF. The CDR3 DNA follows: TGCGCCAGCAGCTTACAAGGGGGAAACACTGAAGCTTTCTTT. Filled out from reference TRBV5-1 and TRBJ1-1, the complete variable domain reads KAGVTQTPRYLIKTRGQQVTLSCSPISGHRSVSWYQQTPGQGLQFLFEYFSETQRNKGNFPGRFSGRQFSNSRSEMNVSTLELGDSALYLCASSLQGGNTEAFFGQGTRLTVV.

This chain connects TRBV5-1 to TRBJ2-4; TRBD1 might be the D (5 bases). Looked up from germline, CDR1 is SGHRS and CDR2 is YFSETQ. Trimming removed 7 bases from V and 7 bases from J, with 21 bases in between. The CDR3 is made up of 15 amino acids. As DNA, the CDR3 is TGCGCCAGCGCTACGGCAGGGCCCAGGTCGAACATTCAGTACTTC. Its protein product is CASATAGPRSNIQYF.

This sequence joins TRBV7-2 and TRBJ1-3; D is uncertain. This CDR3 is built from 14 residues. In germline, CDR1 is SGHTA, CDR2 FQGNSA. The V and J ends lost 2 bases and 4 bases respectively, with 9 bases between them. The CDR3 DNA is TGTGCCAGCAGCTTATCTGGCCCAGGAAACACCATATATTTT. This codes for CASSLSGPGNTIYF.

The chain's CDR3 is CASNPRNRGRDYGYTF. In DNA, the CDR3 is TGTGCCAGTAATCCCCGGAACAGGGGACGGGACTATGGCTACACCTTC. The V and J genes are TRBV19 and TRBJ1-2; 7 bases map to TRBD1. The junction had 14 bases not matched to a gene; V was cut back by 7 bases and J by 3 bases. Looked up from germline, CDR1 is LNHDA and CDR2 is SQIVND (reference sequence). There are 16 residues in the CDR3.

This clone was observed once. A junction boundary mismatches the germline segment, possibly from a read error. The genes are TRBV7-9 and TRBJ2-5; a weak D match, TRBD1 (5 bases). CDR1 SEHNR and CDR2 FQNEAQ come from the germline V gene (reference sequence). This CDR3 region has 15 residues. The CDR3 coding sequence is TGTTCCAGCAGCTTACAATCAGGGCTAAAAGAGACCCAGTACTTC. It encodes CSSSLQSGLKETQYF.

CDR3 in amino acids: CASSEAPNGQARGGYTF. CDR3 nucleotides: TGTGCCAGCAGTGAAGCCCCCAACGGACAGGCTCGAGGTGGCTACACCTTC. The chain employs TRBV6-1 and TRBJ1-2; 7 positions agree with TRBD1. This CDR3 spans 17 amino acids. With 0 bases clipped from V and 7 bases from J, the junction kept 14 bases outside the gene matches. The germline gives CDR1 MNHNS, CDR2 SASEGT.

This clone was observed a few times. The rearrangement joins TRBV20-1 to TRBJ2-1; tentative D call: TRBD2 (6 bases). The CDR3 consists of 11 residues. V was trimmed by 4 bases and J by 8 bases, leaving 9 bases between them. CDR1 and CDR2 from the germline V gene are DFQATT and SNEGSKA (reference sequence). The chain's CDR3 is CSATGDHEQFF. CDR3 nucleotide sequence: TGCAGTGCTACGGGGGATCATGAGCAGTTCTTC.

The rearrangement joins TRBV4-3 to TRBJ2-5; 9 nucleotides line up with TRBD2. The germline V gene has CDR1 LGHNA and CDR2 YSLEER. V trimming: 4 bases; J trimming: 3 bases; junction bases outside the gene matches: 3. The CDR3 sequence is 14 residues long. CDR3 nucleotides: TGCGCCAGCAGCCTCCGCGGGGGGGAAGAGACCCAGTACTTC. Translating it yields CASSLRGGEETQYF.

The V gene is TRBV5-4, the J gene TRBJ2-2; TRBD1 matches 7 bases. The CDR3 loop spans 15 amino acids. V was clipped by 2 bases and J by 5 bases; unmatched bases: 6. Germline values: CDR1 SGHNT, CDR2 YYREEE (reference sequence). CDR3 region: CASSFYRTGTGELFF. CDR3 coding DNA: TGTGCCAGCAGCTTTTATAGGACAGGAACCGGGGAGCTGTTTTTT.

CDR3: CATSRDLGTSNQPQHF. Written as DNA, the CDR3 is TGTGCCACCAGCAGAGATCTCGGGACAAGCAATCAGCCCCAGCATTTT. The chain employs TRBV15 and TRBJ1-5, with D perhaps TRBD1 (6 bases). Germline V gene sequence: CDR1 LNHNV, CDR2 YYDKDF (reference sequence). CDR3 length: 16 residues. V gave up 0 bases and J gave up 1 base, with 10 bases separating them.

This clone was counted between two and nine times. The chain recombines TRBV4-3 with TRBJ1-5; maybe TRBD1 (5 bases). Trimming cost V 3 bases and J 4 bases, with 16 bases left between them. Looked up from germline, CDR1 is LGHNA and CDR2 is YSLEER. The CDR3 runs to 16 residues. The CDR3 DNA reads TGCGCCAGCAGCCAGGGGGGGGGTCTGGAGAATCAGCCCCAGCATTTT. It is translated as CASSQGGGLENQPQHF.

The V gene is TRBV7-9, the J gene TRBJ1-2; D remains unclear. Germline values: CDR1 SEHNR, CDR2 FQNEAQ (reference sequence). Trimming removed 3 bases at V and 10 bases at J, with 15 bases between. The CDR3 contains 13 residues. CDR3 in amino acids: CASSFSTQIPYTF. CDR3 coding DNA: TGTGCCAGCAGCTTTTCCACGCAGATTCCCTACACCTTC.

On this clone: The sample carries other DNA sequences with the same CDR3. The rearrangement uses TRBV5-1 and TRBJ1-2; D might be TRBD1 (5 bases). Germline CDR1 is SGHRS and CDR2 is YFSETQ. The CDR3 runs to 15 residues. Trimming pared 2 bases from V and 4 bases from J, leaving 15 bases between. CDR3: CASSLSGPGVYGYTF. In DNA, the CDR3 is TGCGCCAGCAGCTTATCGGGACCGGGGGTCTATGGCTACACCTTC.

The table lists this clone with a count of one. The rearrangement links TRBV11-2 to TRBJ2-2; 7 bases are shared with TRBD1. Germline V gene data show CDR1 as SGHAT and CDR2 as FQNNGV. The J segment lost 2 bases and the V segment lost 2 bases, leaving 8 bases of the junction unmatched. This CDR3 has 17 residues. The CDR3 protein is CASSLTGVVHNTGELFF. The CDR3, as DNA: TGTGCCAGCAGCTTAACAGGGGTGGTTCACAACACCGGGGAGCTGTTTTTT.

The chain links TRBV6-1 to TRBJ2-1; 7 bases map to TRBD2. The CDR3 sequence is 13 residues long. Germline CDR1 MNHNS, CDR2 SASEGT. J lost 10 bases, V lost 5 bases, and 8 bases had no gene match. CDR3 bases: TGTGCCAGCAGTTGGGGAGGGGAAAACGAGCAGTTCTTC. It yields the protein CASSWGGENEQFF.

This clone was observed a few times. The chain has TRBV11-1 and TRBJ2-2; 9 positions agree with TRBD1. Losses at the gene ends were 5 bases for V and 4 bases for J; bases not matched to a gene: 5. The CDR3 spans 15 residues. Germline loops: CDR1 SGHAT, CDR2 FQDESV (reference sequence). The DNA of the CDR3 is TGTGCCAGCAGCCCCGGGACAGGGATCACCGGGGAGCTGTTTTTT. Its translation is CASSPGTGITGELFF.

This clone was counted only a few times. This chain links TRBV11-2 with TRBJ2-4; 8 nucleotides align to TRBD2. Germline lookup yields CDR1 SGHAT and CDR2 FQNNGV. The CDR3 extends over 15 amino acids. V dropped 0 bases and J dropped 9; count of bases not matched to a gene: 7. The CDR3 sequence is CASSLDREGGGIQYF. The CDR3 DNA reads TGTGCCAGCAGCTTAGATCGGGAGGGTGGGGGCATTCAGTACTTC.

The V and J genes are TRBV27 and TRBJ1-1; 8 positions agree with TRBD1. Unmatched junction bases numbered 10, after V lost 6 bases and J lost 13 bases. CDR1 is MNHEY and CDR2 is SMNVEV in the germline V gene (reference sequence). The CDR3 covers 12 residues. CDR3 residues: CASSSGQGRDFF. The CDR3 coding sequence is TGTGCCAGCAGCTCAGGACAGGGTCGTGATTTCTTT.

The V gene is TRBV1, the J gene TRBJ2-2; the D call TRBD1 from the table was never checked on the DNA. TRBV1 is designated a pseudogene. This CDR3 contains 16 residues. In DNA form, the CDR3 reads TGCACCAGCAGCCAATATGGGACAGGGGACACCGGGGAGCTGTTTTTT. Its protein is CTSSQYGTGDTGELFF.

For the CDR3, the DNA is TGTGCCAGCAGCTGGGACAGGGGCCATGGCTACACCTTC. Encoded protein: CASSWDRGHGYTF. The chain carries TRBV28 and TRBJ1-2; 10 bases match TRBD1. This CDR3 has 13 residues. V lost 6 bases and J lost 6; bases outside the gene matches: 4. The germline gives CDR1 MDHEN, CDR2 SYDVKM.

This chain links TRBV6-5 with TRBJ1-6; D remains ambiguous. The CDR3 has 13 residues. V was pared by 5 bases and J by 7 bases, with 9 bases between. CDR1 MNHEY and CDR2 SVGAGI come from the germline V gene. The CDR3, as DNA: TGTGCCAGCAGTCACAGAGAGAATTCACCCCTCCACTTT. It specifies CASSHRENSPLHF.